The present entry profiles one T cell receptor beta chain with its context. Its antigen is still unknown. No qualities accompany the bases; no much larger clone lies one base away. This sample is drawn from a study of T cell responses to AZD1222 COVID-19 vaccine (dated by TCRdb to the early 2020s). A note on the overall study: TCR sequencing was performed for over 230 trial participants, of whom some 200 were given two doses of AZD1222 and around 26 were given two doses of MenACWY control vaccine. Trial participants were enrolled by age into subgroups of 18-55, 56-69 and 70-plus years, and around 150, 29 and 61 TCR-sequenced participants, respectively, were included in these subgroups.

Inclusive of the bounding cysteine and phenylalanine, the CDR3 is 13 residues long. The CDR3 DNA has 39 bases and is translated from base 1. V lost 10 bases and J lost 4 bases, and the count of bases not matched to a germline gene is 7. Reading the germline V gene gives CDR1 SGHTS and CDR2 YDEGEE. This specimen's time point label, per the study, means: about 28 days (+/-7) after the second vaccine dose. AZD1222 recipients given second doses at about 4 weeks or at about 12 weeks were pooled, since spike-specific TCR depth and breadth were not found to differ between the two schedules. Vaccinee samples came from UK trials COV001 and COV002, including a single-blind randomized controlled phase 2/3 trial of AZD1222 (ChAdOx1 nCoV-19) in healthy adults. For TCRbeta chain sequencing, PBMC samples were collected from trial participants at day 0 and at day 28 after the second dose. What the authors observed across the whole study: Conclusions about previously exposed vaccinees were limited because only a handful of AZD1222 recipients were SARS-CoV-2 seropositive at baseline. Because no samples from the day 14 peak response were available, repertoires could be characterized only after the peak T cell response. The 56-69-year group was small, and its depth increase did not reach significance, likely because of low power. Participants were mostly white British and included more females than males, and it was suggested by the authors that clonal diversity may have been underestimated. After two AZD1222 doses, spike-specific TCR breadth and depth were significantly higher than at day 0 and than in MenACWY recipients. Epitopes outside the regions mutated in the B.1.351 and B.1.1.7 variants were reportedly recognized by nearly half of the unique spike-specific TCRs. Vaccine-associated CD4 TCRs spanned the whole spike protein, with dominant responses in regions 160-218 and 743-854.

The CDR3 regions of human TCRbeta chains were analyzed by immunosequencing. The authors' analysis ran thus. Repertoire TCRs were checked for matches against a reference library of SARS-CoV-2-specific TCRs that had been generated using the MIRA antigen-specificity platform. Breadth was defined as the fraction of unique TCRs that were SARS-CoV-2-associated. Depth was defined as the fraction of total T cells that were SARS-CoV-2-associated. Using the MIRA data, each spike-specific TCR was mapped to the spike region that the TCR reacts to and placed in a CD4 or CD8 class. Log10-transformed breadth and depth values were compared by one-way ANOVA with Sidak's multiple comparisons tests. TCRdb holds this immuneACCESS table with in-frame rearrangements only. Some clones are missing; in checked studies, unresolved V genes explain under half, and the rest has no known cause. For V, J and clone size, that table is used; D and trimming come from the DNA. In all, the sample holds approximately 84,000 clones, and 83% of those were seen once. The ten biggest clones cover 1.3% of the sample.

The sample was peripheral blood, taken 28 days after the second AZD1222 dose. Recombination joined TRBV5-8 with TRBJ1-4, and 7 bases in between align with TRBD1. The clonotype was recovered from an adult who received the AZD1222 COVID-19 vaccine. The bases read TGTGCCCACCCACGGGACAGTAATGAAAAACTGTTTTTT. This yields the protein CAHPRDSNEKLFF.